This TCR beta chain is drawn from a study of blood T cell repertoires in COVID-19. Whole-study context: COVID-19 samples, acute and convalescent, were from the United States, Italy and Spain. PBMCs, B-cell-depleted T cells, or T cells were the source of the cDNA or gDNA that made up the material.

This CDR3 comprises 15 residues. Germline-derived CDR1 and CDR2 are SGDLS and YYNGEE. Trimming took off 0 bases at V and 8 bases at J, with 15 bases between the two ends. Assay: immunoSEQ multiplex PCR; the TCRdb copy retains only in-frame clones and omits some. Of around 100,000 clones detected, 75% to 95% appear once; the ten largest clones hold 5% to 5.5%. This clonotype was obtained from a man aged 45 to 65 with acute or convalescent COVID-19. The rearrangement links TRBV9 to TRBJ2-1; D is ambiguous. The sequenced sample was peripheral blood. The CDR3 sequence: CASSVGDSLPYEQFF. The CDR3 nucleotides read TGTGCCAGCAGCGTAGGAGACTCTTTGCCCTATGAGCAGTTCTTC.